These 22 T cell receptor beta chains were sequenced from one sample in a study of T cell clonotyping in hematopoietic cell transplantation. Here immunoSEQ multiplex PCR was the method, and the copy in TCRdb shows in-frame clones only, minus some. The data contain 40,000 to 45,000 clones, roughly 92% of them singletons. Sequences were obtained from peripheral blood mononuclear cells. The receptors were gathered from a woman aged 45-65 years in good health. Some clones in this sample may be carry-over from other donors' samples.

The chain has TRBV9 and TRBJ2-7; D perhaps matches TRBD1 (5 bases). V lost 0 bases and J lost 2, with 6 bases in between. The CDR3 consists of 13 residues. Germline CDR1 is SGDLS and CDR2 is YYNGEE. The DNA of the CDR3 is TGTGCCAGCAGCGTAGGGGGCACCTACGAGCAGTACTTC. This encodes CASSVGGTYEQYF.

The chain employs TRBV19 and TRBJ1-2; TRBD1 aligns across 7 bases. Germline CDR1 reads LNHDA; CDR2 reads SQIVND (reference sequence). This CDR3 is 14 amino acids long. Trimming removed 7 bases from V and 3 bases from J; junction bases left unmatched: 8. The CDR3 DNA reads TGTGCCAGTAATGGGACAGCCCTTTACTATGGCTACACCTTC. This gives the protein CASNGTALYYGYTF.

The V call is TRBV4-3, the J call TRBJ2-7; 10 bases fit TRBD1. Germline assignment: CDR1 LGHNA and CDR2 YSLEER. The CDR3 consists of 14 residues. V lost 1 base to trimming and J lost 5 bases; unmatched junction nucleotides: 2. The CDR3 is CASSQGDRGDEQYF. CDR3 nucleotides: TGCGCCAGCAGCCAAGGGGACAGGGGAGACGAGCAGTACTTC.

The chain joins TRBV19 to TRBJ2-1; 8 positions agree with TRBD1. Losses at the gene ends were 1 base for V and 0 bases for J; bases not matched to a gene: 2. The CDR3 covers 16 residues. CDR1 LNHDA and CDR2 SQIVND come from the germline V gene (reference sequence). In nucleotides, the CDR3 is TGTGCCAGTAGTATAGGAACAGGGGGCTCCTACAATGAGCAGTTCTTC. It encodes CASSIGTGGSYNEQFF. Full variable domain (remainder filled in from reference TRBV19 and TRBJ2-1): DGGITQSPKYLFRKEGQNVTLSCEQNLNHDAMYWYRQDPGQGLRLIYYSQIVNDFQKGDIAEGYSVSREKKESFPLTVTSAQKNPTAFYLCASSIGTGGSYNEQFFGPGTRLTVL.

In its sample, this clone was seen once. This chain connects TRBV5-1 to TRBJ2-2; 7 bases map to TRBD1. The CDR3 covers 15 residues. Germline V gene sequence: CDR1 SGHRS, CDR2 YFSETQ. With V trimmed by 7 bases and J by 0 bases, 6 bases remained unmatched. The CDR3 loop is CASVSGQSNTGELFF. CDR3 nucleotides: TGCGCCAGCGTCTCGGGACAGTCGAACACCGGGGAGCTGTTTTTT.

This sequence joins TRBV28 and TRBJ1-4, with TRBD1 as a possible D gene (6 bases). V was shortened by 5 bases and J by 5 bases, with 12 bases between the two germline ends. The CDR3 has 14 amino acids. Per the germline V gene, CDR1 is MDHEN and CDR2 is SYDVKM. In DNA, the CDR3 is TGTGCCAGCAGTCTTACAGGGCACAATGAAAAACTGTTTTTT. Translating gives CASSLTGHNEKLFF.

The CDR3 region has the DNA TGTGCCAGCAGCCAAGAGCCACAGGTGGGGGAAAAACTGTTTTTT. Amino acids: CASSQEPQVGEKLFF. V is TRBV4-2 and J is TRBJ1-4, with TRBD1 as a possible D gene (5 bases). V was trimmed by 0 bases and J by 8 bases, leaving 13 bases between them. Germline V gene sequence: CDR1 LGHNA, CDR2 YNFKEQ. The CDR3 totals 15 residues.

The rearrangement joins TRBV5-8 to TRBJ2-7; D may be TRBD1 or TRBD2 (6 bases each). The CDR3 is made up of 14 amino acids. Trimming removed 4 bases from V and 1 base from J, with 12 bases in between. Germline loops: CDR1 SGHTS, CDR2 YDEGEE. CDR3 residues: CASSPGGPSYEQYF. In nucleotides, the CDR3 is TGTGCCAGCAGCCCTGGGGGGCCTTCCTACGAGCAGTACTTC.

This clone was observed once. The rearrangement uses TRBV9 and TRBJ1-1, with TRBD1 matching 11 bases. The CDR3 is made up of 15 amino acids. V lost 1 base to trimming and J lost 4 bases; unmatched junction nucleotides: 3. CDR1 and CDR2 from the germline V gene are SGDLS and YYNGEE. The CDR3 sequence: CASSVTGTGGTEAFF. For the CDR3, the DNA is TGTGCCAGCAGCGTAACAGGGACAGGGGGCACTGAAGCTTTCTTT. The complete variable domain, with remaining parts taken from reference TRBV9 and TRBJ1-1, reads DSGVTQTPKHLITATGQRVTLRCSPRSGDLSVYWYQQSLDQGLQFLIQYYNGEERAKGNILERFSAQQFPDLHSELNLSSLELGDSALYFCASSVTGTGGTEAFFGQGTRLTVV.

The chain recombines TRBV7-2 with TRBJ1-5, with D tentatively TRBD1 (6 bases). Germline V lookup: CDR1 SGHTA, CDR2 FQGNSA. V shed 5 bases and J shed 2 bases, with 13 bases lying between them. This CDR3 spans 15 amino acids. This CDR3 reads CASSATRGGNQPQHF. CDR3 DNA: TGTGCCAGCAGCGCCACCAGGGGAGGCAATCAGCCCCAGCATTTT.

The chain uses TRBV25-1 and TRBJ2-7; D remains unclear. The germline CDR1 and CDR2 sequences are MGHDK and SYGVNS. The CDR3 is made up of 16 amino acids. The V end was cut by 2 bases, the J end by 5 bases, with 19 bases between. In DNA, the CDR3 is TGTGCCAGCAGTGAAAATCTAAGTGGTCTTGCTCACGAGCAGTACTTC. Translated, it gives CASSENLSGLAHEQYF.

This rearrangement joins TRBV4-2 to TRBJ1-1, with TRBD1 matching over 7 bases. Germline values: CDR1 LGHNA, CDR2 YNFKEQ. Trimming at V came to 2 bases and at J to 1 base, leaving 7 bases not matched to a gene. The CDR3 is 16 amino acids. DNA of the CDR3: TGTGCCAGCAGCCAAAGTAACCAGGGGGGGAACACTGAAGCTTTCTTT. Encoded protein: CASSQSNQGGNTEAFF.

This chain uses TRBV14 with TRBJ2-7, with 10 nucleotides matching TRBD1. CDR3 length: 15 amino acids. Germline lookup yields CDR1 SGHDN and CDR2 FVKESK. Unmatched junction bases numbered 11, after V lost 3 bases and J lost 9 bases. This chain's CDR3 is CASSQAGTGALGQYF. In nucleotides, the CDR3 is TGTGCCAGCAGCCAGGCCGGGACAGGGGCGCTCGGGCAGTACTTC.

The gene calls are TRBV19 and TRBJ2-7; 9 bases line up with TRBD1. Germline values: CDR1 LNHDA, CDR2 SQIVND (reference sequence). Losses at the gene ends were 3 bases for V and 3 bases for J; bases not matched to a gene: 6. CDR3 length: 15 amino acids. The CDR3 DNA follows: TGTGCCAGTAGTATCAGGGGACAGGGATACTACGAGCAGTACTTC. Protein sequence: CASSIRGQGYYEQYF.

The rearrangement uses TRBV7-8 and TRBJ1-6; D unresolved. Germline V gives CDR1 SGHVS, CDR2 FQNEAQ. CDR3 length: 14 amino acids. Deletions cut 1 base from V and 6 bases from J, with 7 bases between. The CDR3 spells CASSLDNANSPLHF. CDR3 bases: TGTGCCAGCAGCTTAGACAACGCTAATTCACCCCTCCACTTT.

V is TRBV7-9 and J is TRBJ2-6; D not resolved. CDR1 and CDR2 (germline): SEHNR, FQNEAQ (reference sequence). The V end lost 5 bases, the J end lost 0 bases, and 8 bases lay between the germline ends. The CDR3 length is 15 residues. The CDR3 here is CASSPRVSGANVLTF. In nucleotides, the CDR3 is TGTGCCAGCAGCCCCCGGGTCTCTGGGGCCAACGTCCTGACTTTC.

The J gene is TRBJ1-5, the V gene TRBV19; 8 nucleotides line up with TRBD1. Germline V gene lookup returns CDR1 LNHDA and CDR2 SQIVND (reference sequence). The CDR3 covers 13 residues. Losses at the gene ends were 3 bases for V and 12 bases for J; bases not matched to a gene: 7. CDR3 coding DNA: TGTGCCAGTAGTATGACAGGGGAGAAGCTCCAGCATTTT. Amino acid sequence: CASSMTGEKLQHF.

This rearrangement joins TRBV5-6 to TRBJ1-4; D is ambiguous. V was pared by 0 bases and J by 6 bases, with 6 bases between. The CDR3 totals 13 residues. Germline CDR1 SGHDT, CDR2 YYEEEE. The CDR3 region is CASSLGVDEKLFF. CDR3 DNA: TGTGCCAGCAGCTTGGGGGTGGATGAAAAACTGTTTTTT. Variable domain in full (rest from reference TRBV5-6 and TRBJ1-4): DAGVTQSPTHLIKTRGQQVTLRCSPKSGHDTVSWYQQALGQGPQFIFQYYEEEERQRGNFPDRFSGHQFPNYSSELNVNALLLGDSALYLCASSLGVDEKLFFGSGTQLSVL.

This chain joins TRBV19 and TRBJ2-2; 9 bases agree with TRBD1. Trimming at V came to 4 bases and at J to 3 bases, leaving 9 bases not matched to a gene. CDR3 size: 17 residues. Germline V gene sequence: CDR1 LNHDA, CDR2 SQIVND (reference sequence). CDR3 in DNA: TGTGCCAGTAGTAGGACAGGGGAGGTTGTCGACACCGGGGAGCTGTTTTTT. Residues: CASSRTGEVVDTGELFF.

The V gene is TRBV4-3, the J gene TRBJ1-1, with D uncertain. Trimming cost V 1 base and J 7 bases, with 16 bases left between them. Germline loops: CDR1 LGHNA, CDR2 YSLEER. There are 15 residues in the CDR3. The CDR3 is CASSQGLMEVGEAFF. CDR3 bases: TGCGCCAGCAGCCAAGGGCTGATGGAAGTGGGTGAAGCTTTCTTT.

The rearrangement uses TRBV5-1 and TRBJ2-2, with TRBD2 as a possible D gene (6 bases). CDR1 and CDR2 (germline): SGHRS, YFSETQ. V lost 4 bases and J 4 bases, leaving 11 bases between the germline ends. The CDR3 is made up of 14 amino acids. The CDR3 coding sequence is TGCGCCAGCAGCATGACTAGTTCCACCGGGGAGCTGTTTTTT. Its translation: CASSMTSSTGELFF.

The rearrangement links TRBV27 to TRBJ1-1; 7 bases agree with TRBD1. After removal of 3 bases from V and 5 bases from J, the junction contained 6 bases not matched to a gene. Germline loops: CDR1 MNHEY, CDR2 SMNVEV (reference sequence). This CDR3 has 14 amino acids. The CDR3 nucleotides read TGTGCCAGCAGTTTTGGCAGGGGGGTTACTGAAGCTTTCTTT. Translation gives CASSFGRGVTEAFF.